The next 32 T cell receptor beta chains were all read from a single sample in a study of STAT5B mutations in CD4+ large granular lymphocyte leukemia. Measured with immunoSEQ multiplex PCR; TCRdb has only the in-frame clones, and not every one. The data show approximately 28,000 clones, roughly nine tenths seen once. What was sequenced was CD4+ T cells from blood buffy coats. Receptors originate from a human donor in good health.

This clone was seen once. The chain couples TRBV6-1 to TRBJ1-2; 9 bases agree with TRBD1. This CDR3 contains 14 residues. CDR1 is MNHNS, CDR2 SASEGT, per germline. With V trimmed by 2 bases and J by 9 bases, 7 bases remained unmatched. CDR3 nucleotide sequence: TGTGCCAGCAGTGAACGTGGGACAGGGATACGCTACACCTTC. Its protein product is CASSERGTGIRYTF.

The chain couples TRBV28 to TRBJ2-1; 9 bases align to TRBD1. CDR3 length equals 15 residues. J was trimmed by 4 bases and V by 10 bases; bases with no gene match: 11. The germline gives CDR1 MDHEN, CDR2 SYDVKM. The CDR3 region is CATAPWDRAYNEQFF. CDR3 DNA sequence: TGTGCCACAGCCCCGTGGGACAGGGCTTACAATGAGCAGTTCTTC. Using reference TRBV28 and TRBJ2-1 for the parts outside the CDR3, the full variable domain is DVKVTQSSRYLVKRTGEKVFLECVQDMDHENMFWYRQDPGLGLRLIYFSYDVKMKEKGDIPEGYSVSREKKERFSLILESASTNQTSMYLCATAPWDRAYNEQFFGPGTRLTVL.

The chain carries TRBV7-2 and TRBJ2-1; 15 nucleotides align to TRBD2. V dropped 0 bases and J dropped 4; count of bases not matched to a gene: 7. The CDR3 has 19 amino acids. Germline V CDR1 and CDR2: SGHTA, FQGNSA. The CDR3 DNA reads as TGTGCCAGCAGCTTAGCGGAGGGCGGGACTAGCGGGAGGTACAATGAGCAGTTCTTC. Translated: CASSLAEGGTSGRYNEQFF.

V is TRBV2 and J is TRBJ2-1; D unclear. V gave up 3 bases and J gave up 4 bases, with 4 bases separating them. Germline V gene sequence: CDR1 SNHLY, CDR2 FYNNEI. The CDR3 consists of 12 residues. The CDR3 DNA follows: TGTGCCAGCAGTGAGGGTTACAATGAGCAGTTCTTC. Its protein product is CASSEGYNEQFF.

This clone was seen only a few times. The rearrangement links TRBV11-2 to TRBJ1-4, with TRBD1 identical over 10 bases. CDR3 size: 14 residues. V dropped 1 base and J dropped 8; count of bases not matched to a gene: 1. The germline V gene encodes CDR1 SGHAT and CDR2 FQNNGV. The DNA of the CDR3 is TGTGCCAGCAGCTTAGGGACAGGGGGGGAAAAACTGTTTTTT. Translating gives CASSLGTGGEKLFF.

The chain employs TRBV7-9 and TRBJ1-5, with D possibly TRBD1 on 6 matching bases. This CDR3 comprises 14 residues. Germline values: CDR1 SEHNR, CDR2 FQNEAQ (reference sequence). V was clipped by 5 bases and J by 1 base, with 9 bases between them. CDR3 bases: TGTGCCAGCAGCAAACAGGGCAGCAATCAGCCCCAGCATTTT. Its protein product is CASSKQGSNQPQHF.

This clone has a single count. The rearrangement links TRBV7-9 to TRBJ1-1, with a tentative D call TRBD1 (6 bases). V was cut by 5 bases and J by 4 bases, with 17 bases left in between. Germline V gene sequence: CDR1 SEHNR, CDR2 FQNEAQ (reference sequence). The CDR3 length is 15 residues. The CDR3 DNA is TGTGCCAGCAGCCTTGCGGGGGGCGCGGGCACTGAAGCTTTCTTT. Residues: CASSLAGGAGTEAFF.

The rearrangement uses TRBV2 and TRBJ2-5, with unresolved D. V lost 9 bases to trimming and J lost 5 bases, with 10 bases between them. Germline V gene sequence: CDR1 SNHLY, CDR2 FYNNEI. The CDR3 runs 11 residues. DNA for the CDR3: TGTGCCAGAAACGTAGATGAGACCCAGTACTTC. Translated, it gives CARNVDETQYF.

The CDR3 DNA reads TGTGCCAGCCACCGGGACTTCTCATCCTACGAGCAGTACTTC. This sequence encodes CASHRDFSSYEQYF. The chain couples TRBV6-1 to TRBJ2-7, with D possibly matching TRBD2 (6 bases). The CDR3 has 14 residues. CDR1 MNHNS and CDR2 SASEGT come from the germline V gene. Trimming left V 8 bases short and J 1 base short, with 15 bases between.

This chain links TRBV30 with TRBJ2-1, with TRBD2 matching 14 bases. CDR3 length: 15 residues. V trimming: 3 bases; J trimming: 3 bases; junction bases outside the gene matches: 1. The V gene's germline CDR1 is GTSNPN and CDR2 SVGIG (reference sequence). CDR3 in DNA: TGTGCCTGGAGCGGACTAGCGGGAGGCTACAATGAGCAGTTCTTC. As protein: CAWSGLAGGYNEQFF.

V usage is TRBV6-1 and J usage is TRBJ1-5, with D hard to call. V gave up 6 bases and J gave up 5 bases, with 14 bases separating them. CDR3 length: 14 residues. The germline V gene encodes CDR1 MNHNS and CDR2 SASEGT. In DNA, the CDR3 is TGTGCCAGCAGCCTGTCCGGGTTGGATCAGCCCCAGCATTTT. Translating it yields CASSLSGLDQPQHF.

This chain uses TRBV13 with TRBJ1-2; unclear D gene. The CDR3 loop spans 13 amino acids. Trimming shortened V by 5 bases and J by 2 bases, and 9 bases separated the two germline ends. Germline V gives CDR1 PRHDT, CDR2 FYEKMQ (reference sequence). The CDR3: CASSRTENYGYTF. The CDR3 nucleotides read TGTGCCAGCAGCCGAACAGAAAACTATGGCTACACCTTC. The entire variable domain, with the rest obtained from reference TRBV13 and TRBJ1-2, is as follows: AAGVIQSPRHLIKEKRETATLKCYPIPRHDTVYWYQQGPGQDPQFLISFYEKMQSDKGSIPDRFSAQQFSDYHSELNMSSLELGDSALYFCASSRTENYGYTFGSGTRLTVV.

CDR3 in DNA: TGTGCCAGCAGCTTGCTTGCGGGGCAGGGGTCAGCAACTAATGAAAAACTGTTTTTT. Its translation: CASSLLAGQGSATNEKLFF. The chain employs TRBV5-5 and TRBJ1-4; TRBD1 might be the D (6 bases). Looked up from germline, CDR1 is SGHKS and CDR2 is YYEKEE (reference sequence). Trimming removed 1 base from V and 0 bases from J, with 19 bases in between. The CDR3 covers 19 residues.

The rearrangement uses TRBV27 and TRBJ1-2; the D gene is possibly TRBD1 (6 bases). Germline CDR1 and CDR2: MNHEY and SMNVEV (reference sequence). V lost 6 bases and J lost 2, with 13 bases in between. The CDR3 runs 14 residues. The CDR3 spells CASSSFGQNYGYTF. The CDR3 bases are TGTGCCAGCAGCAGTTTTGGACAGAACTATGGCTACACCTTC.

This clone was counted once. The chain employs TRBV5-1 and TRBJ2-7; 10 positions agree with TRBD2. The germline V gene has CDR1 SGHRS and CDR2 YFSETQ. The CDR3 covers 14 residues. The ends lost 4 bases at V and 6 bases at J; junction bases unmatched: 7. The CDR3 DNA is TGCGCCAGCAGCAGAGCGGGAGGGCCTCTCGAGCAGTACTTC. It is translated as CASSRAGGPLEQYF.

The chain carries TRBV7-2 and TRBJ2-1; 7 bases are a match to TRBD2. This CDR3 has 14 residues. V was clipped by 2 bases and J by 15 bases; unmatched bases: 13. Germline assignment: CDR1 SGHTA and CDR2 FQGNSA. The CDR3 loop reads CASSLPSGAPLGFF. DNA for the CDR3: TGTGCCAGCAGCTTACCTAGCGGAGCCCCCCTGGGGTTCTTC.

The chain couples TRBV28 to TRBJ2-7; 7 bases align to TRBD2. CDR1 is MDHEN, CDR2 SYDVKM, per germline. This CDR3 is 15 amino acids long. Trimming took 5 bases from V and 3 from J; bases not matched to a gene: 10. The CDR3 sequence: CASSRPGGGIYEQYF. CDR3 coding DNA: TGTGCCAGCAGTCGCCCGGGAGGTGGAATCTACGAGCAGTACTTC.

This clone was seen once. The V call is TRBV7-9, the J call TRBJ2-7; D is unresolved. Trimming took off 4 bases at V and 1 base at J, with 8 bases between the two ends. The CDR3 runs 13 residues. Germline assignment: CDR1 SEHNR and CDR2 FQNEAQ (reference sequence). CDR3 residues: CASSSTPSYEQYF. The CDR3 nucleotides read TGTGCCAGCAGCTCAACACCTTCCTACGAGCAGTACTTC.

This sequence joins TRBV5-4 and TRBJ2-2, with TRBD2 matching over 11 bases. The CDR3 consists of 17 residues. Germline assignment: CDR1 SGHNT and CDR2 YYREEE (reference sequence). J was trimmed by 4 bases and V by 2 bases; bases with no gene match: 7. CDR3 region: CASSLGSGRAGTGELFF. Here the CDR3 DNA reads TGTGCCAGCAGCTTAGGTAGCGGGAGGGCCGGCACCGGGGAGCTGTTTTTT.

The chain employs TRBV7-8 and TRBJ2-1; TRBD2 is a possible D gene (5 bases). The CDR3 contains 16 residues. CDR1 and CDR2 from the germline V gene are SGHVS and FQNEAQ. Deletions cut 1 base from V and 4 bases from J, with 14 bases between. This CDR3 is CASSLVGLAIYNEQFF. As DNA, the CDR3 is TGTGCCAGCAGCTTAGTAGGGCTAGCTATATACAATGAGCAGTTCTTC.

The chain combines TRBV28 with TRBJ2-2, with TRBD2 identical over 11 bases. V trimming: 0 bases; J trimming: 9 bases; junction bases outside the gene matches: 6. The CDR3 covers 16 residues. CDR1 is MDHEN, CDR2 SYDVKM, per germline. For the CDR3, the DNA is TGTGCCAGCAGTTTATGGACTAGCGGGAAATCGAGGGAGCTGTTTTTT. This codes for CASSLWTSGKSRELFF.

The CDR3 loop is CASSPFLAGVAKNIQYF. CDR3 nucleotide sequence: TGTGCCAGCAGCCCCTTTCTAGCGGGAGTAGCCAAAAACATTCAGTACTTC. This chain links TRBV27 with TRBJ2-4, with TRBD2 identical over 10 bases. CDR3 size: 17 residues. V lost 6 bases, J lost 0 bases, and 8 bases stayed unmatched. Germline loops: CDR1 MNHEY, CDR2 SMNVEV (reference sequence).

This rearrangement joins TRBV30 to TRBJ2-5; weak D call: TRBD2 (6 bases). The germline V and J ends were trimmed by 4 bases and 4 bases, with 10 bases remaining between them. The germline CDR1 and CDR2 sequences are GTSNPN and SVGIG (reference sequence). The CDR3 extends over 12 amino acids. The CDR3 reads CAWNRDSETQYF. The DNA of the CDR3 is TGTGCCTGGAACCGGGACTCAGAGACCCAGTACTTC. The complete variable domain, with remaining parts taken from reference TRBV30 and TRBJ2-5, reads SQTIHQWPATLVQPVGSPLSLECTVEGTSNPNLYWYRQAAGRGLQLLFYSVGIGQISSEVPQNLSASRPQDRQFILSSKKLLLSDSGFYLCAWNRDSETQYFGPGTRLLVL.

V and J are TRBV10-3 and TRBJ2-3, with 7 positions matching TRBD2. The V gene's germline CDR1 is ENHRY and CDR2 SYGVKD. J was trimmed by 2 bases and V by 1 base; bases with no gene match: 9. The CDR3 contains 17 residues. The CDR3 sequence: CAISEFSGGLSTDTQYF. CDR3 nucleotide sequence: TGTGCCATCAGTGAGTTTTCGGGAGGTTTGTCCACAGATACGCAGTATTTT.

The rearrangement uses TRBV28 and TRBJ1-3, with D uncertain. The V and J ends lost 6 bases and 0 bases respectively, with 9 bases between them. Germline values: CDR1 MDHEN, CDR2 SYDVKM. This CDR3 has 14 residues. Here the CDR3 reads CASSPGNSGNTIYF. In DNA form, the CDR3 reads TGTGCCAGCAGCCCGGGAAACTCTGGAAACACCATATATTTT.

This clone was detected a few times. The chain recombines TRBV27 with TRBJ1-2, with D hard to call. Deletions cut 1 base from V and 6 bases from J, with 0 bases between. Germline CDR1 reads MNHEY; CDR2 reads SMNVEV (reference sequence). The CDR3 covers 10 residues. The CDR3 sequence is CASSLYGYTF. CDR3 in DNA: TGTGCCAGCAGTTTATATGGCTACACCTTC.

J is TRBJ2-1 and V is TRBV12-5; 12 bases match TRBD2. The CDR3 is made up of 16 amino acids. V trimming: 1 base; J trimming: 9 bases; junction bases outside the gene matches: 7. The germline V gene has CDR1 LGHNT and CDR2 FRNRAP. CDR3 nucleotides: TGTGCTAGTGGTTTGGCTACTAGCGGGAGGTTCTTTGAGCAGTTCTTC. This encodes CASGLATSGRFFEQFF. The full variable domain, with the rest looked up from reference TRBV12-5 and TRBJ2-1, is DARVTQTPRHKVTEMGQEVTMRCQPILGHNTVFWYRQTMMQGLELLAYFRNRAPLDDSGMPKDRFSAEMPDATLATLKIQPSEPRDSAVYFCASGLATSGRFFEQFFGPGTRLTVL.

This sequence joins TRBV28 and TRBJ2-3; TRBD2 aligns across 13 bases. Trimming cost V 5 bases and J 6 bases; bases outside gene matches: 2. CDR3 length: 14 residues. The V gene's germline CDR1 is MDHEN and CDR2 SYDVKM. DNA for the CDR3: TGTGCCAGCAGTATACTAGCGGGAGGGGATACGCAGTATTTT. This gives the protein CASSILAGGDTQYF.

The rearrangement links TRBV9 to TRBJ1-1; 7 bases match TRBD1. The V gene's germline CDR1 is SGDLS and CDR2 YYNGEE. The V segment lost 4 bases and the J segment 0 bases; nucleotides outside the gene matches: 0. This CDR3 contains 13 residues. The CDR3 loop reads CASSRGLNTEAFF. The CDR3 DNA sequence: TGTGCCAGCAGCAGGGGGCTGAACACTGAAGCTTTCTTT.

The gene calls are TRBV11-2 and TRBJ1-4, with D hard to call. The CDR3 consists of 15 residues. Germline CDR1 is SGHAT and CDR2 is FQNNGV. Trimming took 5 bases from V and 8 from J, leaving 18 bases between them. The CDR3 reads CASSDSSQREEKLFF. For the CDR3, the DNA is TGTGCCAGCAGCGACTCCTCCCAGAGAGAAGAAAAACTGTTTTTT.

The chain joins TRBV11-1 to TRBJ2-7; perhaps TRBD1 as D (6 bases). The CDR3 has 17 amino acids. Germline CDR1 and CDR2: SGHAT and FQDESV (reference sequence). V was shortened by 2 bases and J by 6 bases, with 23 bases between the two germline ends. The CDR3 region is CASSLMLGQTYGVEQYF. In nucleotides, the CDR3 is TGTGCCAGCAGCTTAATGCTCGGACAGACTTACGGGGTCGAGCAGTACTTC.

CDR3 protein: CASSEGTSIDEQFF. CDR3 bases: TGTGCCAGCAGTGAGGGAACTAGCATCGATGAGCAGTTCTTC. This chain uses TRBV2 with TRBJ2-1, with D maybe TRBD2 (6 bases). CDR1 and CDR2 from the germline V gene are SNHLY and FYNNEI. V was clipped by 3 bases and J by 8 bases, with 14 bases between them. The length of the CDR3 is 14 residues.